This entry concerns a single T cell receptor beta chain. No antigen is known for it. No base qualities exist here, and no much larger clone lies one base off it. These data come from a study of cytomegalovirus exposure and HLA in healthy donors (dated by TCRdb to the late 2010s). About the investigation overall: In an earlier analysis of fewer than 750 of the donors, under 300 Gb of sequence data and 100 million or so unique TCR beta sequences from about 179 million T cells were reported. Roughly 300 gigabases of sequencing data and 75 million to 85 million unique TCR sequences made up an early release that covered around 640 HLA-typed donors. Among the approximately 420 genotyped donors, around 81% belonged to the genetic ancestry cluster associated with self-reported Caucasian donors. The study was designed to test whether signatures of past pathogen exposure could be identified by cataloging public T cell receptors. The study profiled the T cell repertoires of around 700 subjects by immunosequencing and related them to cytomegalovirus serostatus. A separate validation cohort of more than 100 different subjects was used in addition to the roughly 670-subject first cohort. The study combined high-throughput TCR immunosequencing, statistical association of individual TCRs with disease status, and machine learning to predict cytomegalovirus infection status. To study patterns of TCR occurrence, a later analysis re-analyzed previously published TCR beta repertoires from several hundred donors and added high-resolution HLA genotyping. The later analysis used no new phenotypic data to find candidate immune exposures, relying instead on TCR beta sequences and their occurrence across donors. An earlier analysis of around 540 of the donors applied high-throughput TCR beta sequencing to assess whether each TCR beta V gene segment acted as functional or pseudogenic. Alongside the repertoire data, information on donor age, sex, ethnicity and CMV serostatus was compiled. In a later genetic analysis, genome-wide SNP genotypes for about 55% of the roughly 700 donors were used, and that subset was treated as a discovery cohort. Every repertoire in the discovery cohort had been generated on one and the same sequencing platform. Both class I and class II loci were covered by HLA typing, at four-digit resolution. Typing coverage differed by locus: A, B, C, DRB1 and DQB1 were typed in about 620-630 donors, DQA1 in 522, DPA1 in some 570, and DPB1 in just under 480. Because of strong linkage in the cohort, four or five DR-DQ haplotypes were treated as single units for association and clustering. Among 300 to 500 genotyped donors of the cohort, an average of around 220,000 unique TCR beta nucleotide sequences was sequenced per donor, of which about 18% were non-productive. The paper's findings and limits, for the study overall: A further reported finding was that TCR beta sequences accurately predicted the HLA-A and HLA-B alleles for most subjects in the first cohort. A group of highly shared sequence variants was considered likely to be a technical artifact of the sequencing pipeline. Specific HLA alleles were associated with around 18,000 TCR beta sequences at a false discovery rate of 0.05 in a later analysis. In a later analysis, most CMV-associated TCR beta chains were found to appear HLA-restricted, with HLA associations seemingly driven largely by CMV exposure. A total of fewer than 200 TCR beta chains were listed by the study as associated with cytomegalovirus. Correlated functional status among segregating V segments might be attributable to linkage disequilibrium, but an unknown experimental factor could not be ruled out. A later analysis found that TCR association rates varied across HLA loci, with DRB1 alleles showing the most associated TCRs and HLA-C alleles the fewest. Roughly uniform sequencing depth across donors was assumed in presence/absence analyses, although this assumption may not hold. Because counts were too low, roughly 16 rarely observed V segments, including chromosome 9 orphons, were excluded from the earlier analysis of 500 to 700 of the donors. Because HLA typing was unavailable for some donors at each locus, only the typed subset was used in association tests. For the cohort, immune exposure information was limited to CMV serostatus. V-gene and J-gene trimming of TCR beta chains was associated with a missense DCLRE1C variant in a later genetic analysis, and the association was replicated in an independent cohort. When HLA alleles, especially DR and DQ, strongly co-occurred, attributing TCR associations to individual alleles was difficult. Several of the top co-occurrence clusters appeared to be linked to parvovirus B19, influenza, CMV and Epstein-Barr virus, according to a later analysis. Compared with the roughly 710-donor mean, donors in an Asian-associated ancestry cluster had fewer N-insertions in productive TCRs, according to a later genetic analysis. The 87-base-pair reads could not distinguish some IMGT-functional V segments, including TRBV6-2 and TRBV6-3, so those segments were excluded. Broadly in line with IMGT annotations, most TCR beta V segments showed up in productive rearrangements about 87% or about 30% of the time in an earlier analysis of several hundred of the donors. The classifier was reported to diagnose cytomegalovirus status with high specificity and sensitivity in both the original cohort and the validation cohort. A few of the identified cytomegalovirus-associated TCR beta chains were confirmed in vitro to be specific for cytomegalovirus antigens. In a later analysis, HLA-associated TCR beta chains were found to be more clonally expanded and to have lower generation probabilities than equally common non-associated chains. In this cohort, only TCR beta chains were sequenced, and detectable features were limited by the absence of alpha or paired-chain data. Most TCR sequences were observed very rarely across donors, whereas some public TCRs were present in many individuals. The authors suggested that the approach could potentially be extended to other disease states and immunological phenotypes.

Library generation was performed with the immunoSEQ multiplex PCR assay. For the multiplex PCR, a mixture combining 60 forward primers for TCR Vbeta segments and 13 reverse primers for TCR Jbeta segments was used. The CDR3 region of rearranged TCR beta genes was amplified from genomic DNA with a multiplex PCR assay. The Illumina HiSeq System was used to sequence the amplified TCR beta libraries as 87-base-pair reads. On the authors' methods: Across the 666 repertoires, a later analysis counted approximately 75 million unique TCR beta chains, some 11 million of which were shared by at least two donors. Raw reads were error-corrected and collapsed into unique sequences with a nearest-neighbor algorithm that merged closely related sequences to remove PCR and sequencing errors. Alignment of CDR3 sequences to IMGT reference sequences was used to assign V, D and J gene segments. For a sequence to be retained, at least a six-nucleotide match to both a V gene segment and a J gene segment was required. Rearrangements were called productive when the CDR3 lacked stop codons and stayed in frame with V and J; all others were non-productive. Following IMGT convention, CDR3 was defined as the stretch from the second conserved V-encoded cysteine up to the conserved J-encoded phenylalanine. Sequences without an unambiguous match to a single V gene segment were excluded from the earlier analysis of several hundred of the donors. In an earlier analysis of roughly 500 of the donors, V segments were called functional above 56.7% productive rearrangements and were called segregating when the between-donor standard deviation exceeded 5%. A statistical classification framework was built for diagnosing cytomegalovirus status from the catalog of TCR beta chain sequences. V and J gene assignment, in a later analysis, came from comparing TCR nucleotide sequences with IMGT/GENE-DB human TR gene sequences. Using the TCRdist pipeline, a later analysis assigned CDR3 sequences along with most-parsimonious VDJ recombination scenarios. A later analysis defined each TCR beta chain by its CDR3 amino acid sequence plus V-gene family, and excluded reads lacking a unique V-gene family. To address suspected cross-contamination and a sequencing artifact, a later analysis removed several hundred highly shared, low-generation-probability nucleotide sequences. A later analysis calculated a clonal expansion index for each public chain from normalized within-repertoire ranks of inferred template counts. In a later analysis, generation probabilities were computed with a VDJ recombination model fitted to out-of-frame rearrangements, and the resulting probabilities were checked against IGoR. In a later analysis, hypergeometric tests were used to score TCR-TCR, TCR-HLA and TCR-CMV co-occurrence, with a repertoire-size bias correction applied to TCR pairs. False discovery rates were estimated in a later analysis by permuting HLA or CMV assignments 20 times. In a later analysis, co-occurring TCRs were grouped using DBSCAN, and TCRdist sequence similarity was added for clustering within HLA-allele-positive subsets. Repertoires with fewer than 30,000 or more than 120,000 public chains, plus five repertoires with anomalous nucleotide sharing, were excluded from co-occurrence clustering. TCRdb mirrors the immuneACCESS table, restricted to in-frame sequences. Some clones are absent from its copies; in checked studies, under half trace to an unresolved V gene, and the reason for the others is unknown. The V and J calls and clone size are taken from that table; D and trimming were inferred from the DNA. The sample profile shows about 140,000 clones; 80% to 85% of them were found once. More than 0.9% of the sample is in the top ten clones.

The CDR3 starts with the cysteine, ends with the phenylalanine, and has 13 residues. Only CDR3 DNA remains: 39 bases, in frame from the first base. Reading the germline V gene gives CDR1 SNHLY and CDR2 FYNNEI. V sheds 6 bases and J sheds 4 bases, leaving 12 bases between their ends. The cohort comprised around 700 healthy bone marrow donors. Cohort members were all nominally healthy when sampled, although unrecorded immune exposures were likely present. The donor was CMV seropositive and was included in the group of 250 to 350 seropositive cohort members. Each donor provided a peripheral blood sample, and peripheral blood mononuclear cells were used for TCR beta sequencing. The Qiagen DNeasy Blood Extraction Kit was used to extract genomic DNA from the blood cell samples.

Material: PBMCs. The sequence joins TRBV2 to TRBJ2-5; a confident D gene designation cannot be given. This receptor was identified in a male donor in good health and CMV-seropositive. CDR3 reads: CASSRQARETQYF. The DNA sequence follows: TGTGCCAGCAGCCGCCAAGCTAGAGAGACCCAGTACTTC. The variable domain in full, with residues beyond the CDR3 obtained from the reference TRBV2 and TRBJ2-5 genes, is EPEVTQTPSHQVTQMGQEVILRCVPISNHLYFYWYRQILGQKVEFLVSFYNNEISEKSEIFDDQFSVERPDGSNFTLKIRSTKLEDSAMYFCASSRQARETQYFGPGTRLLVL.